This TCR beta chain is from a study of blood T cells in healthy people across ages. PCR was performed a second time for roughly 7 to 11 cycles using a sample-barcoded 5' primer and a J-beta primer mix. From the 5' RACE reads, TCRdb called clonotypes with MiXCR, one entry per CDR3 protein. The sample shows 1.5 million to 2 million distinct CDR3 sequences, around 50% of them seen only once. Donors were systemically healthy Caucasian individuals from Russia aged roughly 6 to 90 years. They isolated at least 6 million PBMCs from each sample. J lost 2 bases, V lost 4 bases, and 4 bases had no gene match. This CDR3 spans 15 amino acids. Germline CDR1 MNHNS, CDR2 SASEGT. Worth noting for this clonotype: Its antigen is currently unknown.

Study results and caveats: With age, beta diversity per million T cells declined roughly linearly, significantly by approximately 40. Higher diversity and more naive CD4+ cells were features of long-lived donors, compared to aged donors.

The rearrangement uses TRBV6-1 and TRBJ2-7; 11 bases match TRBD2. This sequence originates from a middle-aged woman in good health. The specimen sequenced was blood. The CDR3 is CASSVLAGGTYEQYF. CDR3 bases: TGTGCCAGCAGTGTCCTAGCGGGGGGAACCTACGAGCAGTACTTC.